This T cell receptor (beta chain) was sequenced during a study of blood T cells in healthy people across ages. Study overall: There was about one barcoded beta molecule captured by template switching per two T cells. Study results and limitations: Age advanced and TCR beta diversity per million T cells fell, roughly linearly.

A second PCR of about 7 to 12 cycles used a sample-barcoded 5' primer and a J-beta primer mix. TCRdb analysed the 5' RACE reads with MiXCR anew, one entry per CDR3 protein. Altogether almost 800,000 distinct CDR3 sequences are present, 55% to 70% being singletons, with the ten largest covering about 20%. The CDR3 consists of 15 residues. Unmatched junction bases numbered 4, after V lost 0 bases and J lost 4 bases. CDR1 and CDR2 (germline): LNHNV, YYDKDF (reference sequence). For this clonotype: Its antigen is still unknown.

Material: blood. The chain joins TRBV15 to TRBJ2-3; 7 bases fit TRBD2. This sequence originates from a man aged 25-45 years in good health. The CDR3 here is CATSREGEGADTQYF. The CDR3 DNA follows: TGTGCCACCAGCAGAGAAGGGGAGGGCGCAGATACGCAGTATTTT.